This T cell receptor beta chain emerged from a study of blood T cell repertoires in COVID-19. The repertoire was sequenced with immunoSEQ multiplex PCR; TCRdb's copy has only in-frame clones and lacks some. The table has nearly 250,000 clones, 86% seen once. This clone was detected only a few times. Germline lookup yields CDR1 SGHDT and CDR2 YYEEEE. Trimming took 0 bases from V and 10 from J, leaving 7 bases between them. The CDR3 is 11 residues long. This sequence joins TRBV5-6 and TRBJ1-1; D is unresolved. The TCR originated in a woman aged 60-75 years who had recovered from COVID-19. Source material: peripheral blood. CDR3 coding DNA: TGTGCCAGCAGCTTGGGGAGGATAGCTTTCTTT. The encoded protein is CASSLGRIAFF.